The 32 T cell receptor beta chains below were found in one sample sequenced in a study of T cell repertoires in ileal Crohn's disease (dated by TCRdb to between 2017 and 2020). The method was the immunoSEQ multiplex PCR assay. Sourced from immuneACCESS, this table was stored by TCRdb with only in-frame sequences that have V and J called. A share of the clones is absent; for the studies checked, an unresolved V gene accounts for under half, and the remainder has no known explanation. The sample table shows approximately 13,000 clones, and around four fifths are seen once. The ten largest make up about 4.4% of the sample. Reading the label with the study, this specimen's time point is: neoterminal ileum biopsy at postoperative endoscopy, about 6 months after surgery. The sequencing input was ileal tissue. Every receptor here comes from an adult with Crohn's disease.

The chain has TRBV5-1 and TRBJ2-6; 7 bases are shared with TRBD2. This CDR3 is built from 17 residues. CDR1 is SGHRS and CDR2 is YFSETQ in the germline V gene. V lost 0 bases to trimming and J lost 3 bases; unmatched junction nucleotides: 6. This CDR3 is CASSLAPGGSGANVLTF. As DNA, the CDR3 is TGCGCCAGCAGCTTGGCCCCGGGAGGAAGTGGGGCCAACGTCCTGACTTTC.

CDR3: CASSYRGSVTGELFF. CDR3 bases: TGTGCCAGCAGTTACAGGGGCAGCGTTACCGGGGAGCTGTTTTTT. The V gene is TRBV6-6, the J gene TRBJ2-2; a possible D gene is TRBD1 (5 bases). The length of the CDR3 is 15 residues. V lost 2 bases and J lost 5, with 12 bases in between. Germline V lookup: CDR1 MNHNY, CDR2 SVGAGI (reference sequence).

The chain uses TRBV7-9 and TRBJ1-5, with D maybe TRBD1 (6 bases). CDR3 length: 14 amino acids. V dropped 5 bases and J dropped 0 bases, with 8 bases sitting between them. Germline V gives CDR1 SEHNR, CDR2 FQNEAQ (reference sequence). The CDR3 is CASSPGVSNQPQHF. Here the CDR3 DNA reads TGTGCCAGCAGCCCAGGGGTTAGCAATCAGCCCCAGCATTTT.

V gene TRBV15 combines with J gene TRBJ1-2; D perhaps matches TRBD1 (6 bases). The CDR3 totals 14 residues. Germline V lookup: CDR1 LNHNV, CDR2 YYDKDF (reference sequence). V lost 0 bases, J lost 8 bases, and 13 bases lay in between. The CDR3 loop is CATSRELTGSGYTF. The CDR3 coding sequence is TGTGCCACCAGCAGAGAGCTAACAGGGTCGGGCTACACCTTC.

The chain carries TRBV10-2 and TRBJ1-1, with D possibly matching TRBD1 (5 bases). The CDR3 spans 13 residues. CDR1 and CDR2 from the germline V gene are WSHSY and SAAADI. The V end lost 7 bases, the J end lost 2 bases, and 11 bases lay between the germline ends. The CDR3 DNA is TGCGCCAGCAAGTTAGACAGAAACACTGAAGCTTTCTTT. Translating it yields CASKLDRNTEAFF.

This clone occurred a few times. The chain uses TRBV6-5 and TRBJ2-1; TRBD1 matches at 11 bases. The V gene end was trimmed by 8 bases and the J gene end by 7 bases; junction bases not matched to a gene: 7. Germline CDR1 reads MNHEY; CDR2 reads SVGAGI. CDR3 length equals 14 residues. CDR3: CASLGQGARNEQFF. CDR3 DNA sequence: TGTGCCAGCCTCGGACAGGGGGCGAGGAATGAGCAGTTCTTC.

The gene calls are TRBV2 and TRBJ2-3; D possibly corresponds to TRBD1 (6 bases). Deletions cut 11 bases from V and 0 bases from J, with 18 bases between. Germline V gene sequence: CDR1 SNHLY, CDR2 FYNNEI. The CDR3 is 15 amino acids. The CDR3 DNA sequence: TGTGCCTCCAGCAGGGGCCTAGCCAGCACAGATACGCAGTATTTT. It translates to CASSRGLASTDTQYF.

The chain recombines TRBV5-5 with TRBJ2-7, with 9 bases lining up with TRBD1. The ends lost 2 bases at V and 2 bases at J; junction bases unmatched: 2. This CDR3 contains 14 residues. Looked up from germline, CDR1 is SGHKS and CDR2 is YYEKEE (reference sequence). For the CDR3, the DNA is TGTGCCAGCAGCTTCGGGACAGGGACCTACGAGCAGTACTTC. Translated: CASSFGTGTYEQYF.

The rearrangement links TRBV27 to TRBJ2-3; tentatively, D is TRBD1 (5 bases). This CDR3 is 15 amino acids long. Germline V gene sequence: CDR1 MNHEY, CDR2 SMNVEV (reference sequence). V was cut by 5 bases and J by 4 bases, with 16 bases left in between. The CDR3 spells CASSTYRFMADTQYF. As DNA, the CDR3 is TGTGCCAGCAGTACCTACAGGTTTATGGCAGATACGCAGTATTTT.

The rearrangement joins TRBV7-8 to TRBJ1-5; 10 bases are shared with TRBD1. The CDR3 is 18 amino acids. The germline V gene encodes CDR1 SGHVS and CDR2 FQNEAQ. J gave up 1 base and V 1 base, and 7 bases lay outside the gene matches. Here the CDR3 reads CASSLEETGGLSNQPQHF. The DNA of the CDR3 is TGTGCCAGCAGCTTAGAGGAGACAGGGGGCTTAAGCAATCAGCCCCAGCATTTT.

V is TRBV5-5 and J is TRBJ2-2; 11 nucleotides align to TRBD1. The CDR3 contains 16 residues. With 6 bases clipped from V and 4 bases from J, the junction kept 8 bases outside the gene matches. CDR1 and CDR2 (germline): SGHKS, YYEKEE (reference sequence). Here the CDR3 DNA reads TGTGCCAGCACCTTTCGGGGACAGGGGGGCACCGGGGAGCTGTTTTTT. It translates to CASTFRGQGGTGELFF.

V and J are TRBV5-1 and TRBJ1-4; D not resolved. With 0 bases removed from V and 5 bases from J, the gap between germline ends came to 8 bases. The CDR3 has 14 residues. CDR1 and CDR2 (germline): SGHRS, YFSETQ. The CDR3 is CASSLDRVNEKLFF. The DNA for the CDR3 is TGCGCCAGCAGCTTGGACCGGGTGAATGAAAAACTGTTTTTT.

The chain combines TRBV29-1 with TRBJ1-2, with D possibly being TRBD1 (6 bases). Deletions cut 1 base from V and 3 bases from J, with 9 bases between. The germline V gene encodes CDR1 SQVTM and CDR2 ANQGSEA. This CDR3 has 13 residues. The CDR3 is CSVEGDNYYGYTF. The CDR3 region has the DNA TGCAGCGTTGAAGGGGACAATTACTATGGCTACACCTTC.

This clone occurred once. In DNA form, the CDR3 reads TGCGCCAGCACCCAACAGGGGTATCTCGGCTACACCTTC. Amino acids: CASTQQGYLGYTF. The V gene is TRBV5-1, the J gene TRBJ1-2, with 7 nucleotides matching TRBD1. Looked up from germline, CDR1 is SGHRS and CDR2 is YFSETQ. This CDR3 is 13 amino acids long. The V gene end was trimmed by 6 bases and the J gene end by 8 bases; junction bases not matched to a gene: 10.

The CDR3 DNA is TGCGCCAGCAGCCAAGGAGGTACAGGGGTGAGGCAGACCCAGTACTTC. It translates to CASSQGGTGVRQTQYF. The chain is built from TRBV4-1 and TRBJ2-5, with 7 bases aligning to TRBD1. The CDR3 is 16 amino acids. The germline V gene has CDR1 MGHRA and CDR2 YSYEKL. With V trimmed by 1 base and J by 6 bases, 11 bases remained unmatched.

The chain has TRBV11-2 and TRBJ2-5; D is unclear. V lost 1 base, J lost 2 bases, and 5 bases lay in between. CDR3 size: 13 residues. Germline V CDR1 and CDR2: SGHAT, FQNNGV. CDR3 bases: TGTGCCAGCAGCTTAGTCACTCAAGAGACCCAGTACTTC. Translation gives CASSLVTQETQYF. Full variable domain (rest looked up from reference TRBV11-2 and TRBJ2-5): EAGVAQSPRYKIIEKRQSVAFWCNPISGHATLYWYQQILGQGPKLLIQFQNNGVVDDSQLPKDRFSAERLKGVDSTLKIQPAKLEDSAVYLCASSLVTQETQYFGPGTRLLVL.

The chain joins TRBV30 to TRBJ1-4; D perhaps matches TRBD1 (6 bases). Germline V gene lookup returns CDR1 GTSNPN and CDR2 SVGIG (reference sequence). The germline V and J ends were trimmed by 3 bases and 7 bases, with 15 bases remaining between them. The CDR3 has 14 amino acids. The CDR3 nucleotides are TGTGCCTGGAGGCCCCCTGACAGGCCTGAAAAACTGTTTTTT. Encoded protein: CAWRPPDRPEKLFF.

The CDR3 nucleotides are TGTGCCTGGAGTGACCCCCCCCCAGGGACTACTAATGAAAAACTGTTTTTT. Encoded protein: CAWSDPPPGTTNEKLFF. V gene TRBV30 combines with J gene TRBJ1-4, with a possible D match to TRBD1 (5 bases). V was pared by 1 base and J by 2 bases, with 17 bases between. The germline V gene encodes CDR1 GTSNPN and CDR2 SVGIG (reference sequence). This CDR3 has 17 amino acids.

The chain carries TRBV7-2 and TRBJ1-1; possible D gene TRBD1, 5 bases. With 5 bases removed from V and 0 bases from J, the gap between germline ends came to 13 bases. CDR3 length: 15 amino acids. Germline V gene lookup returns CDR1 SGHTA and CDR2 FQGNSA. The CDR3 bases are TGTGCCAGCAGCCCATCTTCAGGGCTGAACACTGAAGCTTTCTTT. It translates to CASSPSSGLNTEAFF.

This rearrangement joins TRBV10-3 to TRBJ1-1; D unclear. CDR1 and CDR2 from the germline V gene are ENHRY and SYGVKD. Trimming left V 7 bases short and J 0 bases short, with 9 bases between. The CDR3 covers 13 residues. CDR3: CAIMRVLNTEAFF. In DNA, the CDR3 is TGTGCCATCATGAGGGTCCTGAACACTGAAGCTTTCTTT.

The chain carries TRBV6-1 and TRBJ2-2, with TRBD2 identical over 9 bases. With 6 bases clipped from V and 0 bases from J, the junction kept 2 bases outside the gene matches. CDR1 and CDR2 (germline): MNHNS, SASEGT. The length of the CDR3 is 15 residues. The DNA of the CDR3 is TGTGCCAGCAGGACTAGCGGCCCGAACACCGGGGAGCTGTTTTTT. This codes for CASRTSGPNTGELFF.

The chain is built from TRBV18 and TRBJ2-2, with a tentative D call TRBD1 (6 bases). Germline CDR1 KGHSH, CDR2 LQKENI. With 2 bases removed from V and 7 bases from J, the gap between germline ends came to 8 bases. The CDR3 consists of 13 residues. The CDR3 here is CASSPGGSGELFF. The CDR3 DNA follows: TGTGCCAGCTCACCAGGGGGCAGCGGGGAGCTGTTTTTT.

This clone was seen a single time. V and J are TRBV19 and TRBJ1-5, with D unclear. V dropped 4 bases and J dropped 6 bases, with 10 bases sitting between them. The CDR3 length is 13 residues. CDR1 LNHDA and CDR2 SQIVND come from the germline V gene (reference sequence). CDR3 sequence reads: CASSTHGGQPQHF. The CDR3 region has the DNA TGTGCCAGTAGTACCCATGGCGGTCAGCCCCAGCATTTT.

This clone is medium-sized in the sample. This sequence joins TRBV7-6 and TRBJ2-3; D possibly corresponds to TRBD1 (5 bases). The CDR3 spans 16 residues. Trimming took off 0 bases at V and 1 base at J, with 11 bases between the two ends. Germline V gene sequence: CDR1 SGHVS, CDR2 FNYEAQ. The CDR3 DNA follows: TGTGCCAGCAGCTTAGCCCAGGGCTTGGGCACAGATACGCAGTATTTT. Residues: CASSLAQGLGTDTQYF.

The chain is built from TRBV19 and TRBJ1-1, with a tentative D call TRBD1 (5 bases). This CDR3 is 10 amino acids long. Germline CDR1 is LNHDA and CDR2 is SQIVND (reference sequence). V was clipped by 11 bases and J by 3 bases, with 7 bases between them. CDR3 loop: CAAGHTEAFF. DNA of the CDR3: TGTGCCGCGGGGCACACTGAAGCTTTCTTT. Drawing the rest from reference TRBV19 and TRBJ1-1, the complete variable domain is DGGITQSPKYLFRKEGQNVTLSCEQNLNHDAMYWYRQDPGQGLRLIYYSQIVNDFQKGDIAEGYSVSREKKESFPLTVTSAQKNPTAFYLCAAGHTEAFFGQGTRLTVV.

This chain joins TRBV10-3 and TRBJ1-5; 7 bases line up with TRBD1. Germline CDR1 ENHRY, CDR2 SYGVKD. This CDR3 comprises 14 residues. J lost 7 bases, V lost 0 bases, and 3 bases had no gene match. The CDR3 is CAISESAGGQPQHF. Here the CDR3 DNA reads TGTGCCATCAGTGAGTCGGCAGGGGGGCAGCCCCAGCATTTT.

This chain connects TRBV7-8 to TRBJ2-1; the D gene is possibly TRBD2 (5 bases). Trimming cost V 6 bases and J 10 bases, with 10 bases left between them. The CDR3 has 11 residues. Looked up from germline, CDR1 is SGHVS and CDR2 is FQNEAQ. The DNA of the CDR3 is TGTGCCAGCAGTTCCCGAGGGGAGCAGTTCTTC. Amino acid sequence: CASSSRGEQFF. Full variable domain (remainder filled in from reference TRBV7-8 and TRBJ2-1): GAGVSQSPRYKVAKRGQDVALRCDPISGHVSLFWYQQALGQGPEFLTYFQNEAQLDKSGLPSDRFFAERPEGSVSTLKIQRTQQEDSAVYLCASSSRGEQFFGPGTRLTVL.

This clone was seen only once. The gene calls are TRBV6-1 and TRBJ2-1, with TRBD2 matching over 11 bases. CDR3 length equals 15 residues. The J segment lost 8 bases and the V segment lost 2 bases, leaving 5 bases of the junction unmatched. CDR1 is MNHNS, CDR2 SASEGT, per germline. The CDR3 protein is CASSETSGSPDEQFF. The DNA of the CDR3 is TGTGCCAGCAGTGAAACTAGCGGGAGCCCGGATGAGCAGTTCTTC.

The chain is built from TRBV5-6 and TRBJ1-2, with 7 bases fitting TRBD1. CDR3 length: 15 residues. V gave up 3 bases and J gave up 5 bases; unmatched junction bases: 10. In germline, CDR1 is SGHDT, CDR2 YYEEEE. DNA for the CDR3: TGTGCCAGCAGCTCGTACGGGACAGCGATGTATGGCTACACCTTC. Its protein product is CASSSYGTAMYGYTF.

The rearrangement links TRBV7-8 to TRBJ2-5; 7 bases line up with TRBD2. This CDR3 comprises 14 residues. V dropped 5 bases and J dropped 4; count of bases not matched to a gene: 7. Germline CDR1 is SGHVS and CDR2 is FQNEAQ. The CDR3 DNA follows: TGTGCCAGCAGCCCTCTGGGGGGGGGAGAGACCCAGTACTTC. Its translation is CASSPLGGGETQYF.

In this sample, this clone turned up a few times. The chain employs TRBV7-9 and TRBJ1-4; 7 bases map to TRBD1. Germline trimming cut 7 bases from V and 8 bases from J; bases unmatched to any gene: 13. Germline assignment: CDR1 SEHNR and CDR2 FQNEAQ (reference sequence). The CDR3 has 15 amino acids. The CDR3 bases are TGTGCCAGCACTGTTGGAAGGGGGCCTGGGGAAAAACTGTTTTTT. Its translation: CASTVGRGPGEKLFF.

The chain is built from TRBV25-1 and TRBJ2-7, with D possibly being TRBD1 (6 bases). The germline V and J ends were trimmed by 8 bases and 6 bases, with 14 bases remaining between them. The CDR3 contains 12 residues. Germline CDR1 MGHDK, CDR2 SYGVNS. The CDR3 region is CASGQSWAEQYF. The CDR3 DNA sequence: TGTGCCAGCGGACAGTCCTGGGCCGAGCAGTACTTC.